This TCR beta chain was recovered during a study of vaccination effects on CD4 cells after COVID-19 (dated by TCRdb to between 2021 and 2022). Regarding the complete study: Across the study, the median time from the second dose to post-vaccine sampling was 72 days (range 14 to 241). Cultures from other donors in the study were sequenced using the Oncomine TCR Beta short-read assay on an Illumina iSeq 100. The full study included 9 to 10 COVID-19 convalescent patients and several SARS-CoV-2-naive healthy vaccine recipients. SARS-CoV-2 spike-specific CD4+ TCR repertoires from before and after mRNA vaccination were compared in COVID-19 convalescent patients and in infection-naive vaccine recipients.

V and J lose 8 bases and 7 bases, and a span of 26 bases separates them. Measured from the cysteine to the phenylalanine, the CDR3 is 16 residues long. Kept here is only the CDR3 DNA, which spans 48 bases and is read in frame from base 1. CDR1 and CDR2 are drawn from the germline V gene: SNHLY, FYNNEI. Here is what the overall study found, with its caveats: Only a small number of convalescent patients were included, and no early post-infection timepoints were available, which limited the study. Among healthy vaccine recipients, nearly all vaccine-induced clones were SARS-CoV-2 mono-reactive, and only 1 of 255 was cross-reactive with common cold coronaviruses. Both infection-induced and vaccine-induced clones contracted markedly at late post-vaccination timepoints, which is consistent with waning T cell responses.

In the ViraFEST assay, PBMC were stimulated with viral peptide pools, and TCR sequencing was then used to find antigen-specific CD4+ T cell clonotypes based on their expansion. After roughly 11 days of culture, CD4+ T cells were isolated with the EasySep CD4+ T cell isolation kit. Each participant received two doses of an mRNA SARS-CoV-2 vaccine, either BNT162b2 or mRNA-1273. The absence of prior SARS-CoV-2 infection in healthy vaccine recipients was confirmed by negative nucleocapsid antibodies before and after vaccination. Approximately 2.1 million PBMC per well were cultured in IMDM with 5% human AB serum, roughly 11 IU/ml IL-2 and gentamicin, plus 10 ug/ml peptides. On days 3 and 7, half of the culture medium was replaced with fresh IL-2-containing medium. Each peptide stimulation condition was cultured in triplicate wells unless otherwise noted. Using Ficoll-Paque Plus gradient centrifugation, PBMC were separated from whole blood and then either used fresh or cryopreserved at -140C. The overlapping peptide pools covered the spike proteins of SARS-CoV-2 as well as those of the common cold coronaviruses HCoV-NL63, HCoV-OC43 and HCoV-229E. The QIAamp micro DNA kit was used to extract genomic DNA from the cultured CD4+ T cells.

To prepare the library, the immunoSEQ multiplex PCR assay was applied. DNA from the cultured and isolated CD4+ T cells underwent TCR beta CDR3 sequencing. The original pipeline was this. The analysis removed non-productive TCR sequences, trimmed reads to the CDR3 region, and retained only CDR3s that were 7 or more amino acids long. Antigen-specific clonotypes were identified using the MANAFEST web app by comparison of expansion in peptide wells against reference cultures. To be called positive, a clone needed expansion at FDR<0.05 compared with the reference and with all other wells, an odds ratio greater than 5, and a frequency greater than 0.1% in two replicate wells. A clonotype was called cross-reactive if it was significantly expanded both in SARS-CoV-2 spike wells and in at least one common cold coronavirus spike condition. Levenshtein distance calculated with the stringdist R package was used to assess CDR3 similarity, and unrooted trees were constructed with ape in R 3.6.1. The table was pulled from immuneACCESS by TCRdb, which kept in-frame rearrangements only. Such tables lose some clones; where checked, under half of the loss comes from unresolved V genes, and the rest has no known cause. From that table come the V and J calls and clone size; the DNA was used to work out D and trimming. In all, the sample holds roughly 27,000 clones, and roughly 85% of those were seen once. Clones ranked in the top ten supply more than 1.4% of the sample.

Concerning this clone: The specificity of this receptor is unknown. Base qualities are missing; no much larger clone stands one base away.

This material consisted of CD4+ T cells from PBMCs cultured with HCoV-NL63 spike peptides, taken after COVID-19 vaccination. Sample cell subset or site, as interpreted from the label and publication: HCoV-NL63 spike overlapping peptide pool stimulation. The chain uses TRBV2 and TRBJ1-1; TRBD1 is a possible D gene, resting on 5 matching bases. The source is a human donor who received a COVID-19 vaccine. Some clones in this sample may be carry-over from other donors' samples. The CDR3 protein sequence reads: CASSRTLSMGRGEAFF. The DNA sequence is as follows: TGTGCCAGCTCGAGAACCCTTAGTATGGGGCGAGGTGAAGCTTTCTTT.